The subject of this entry is one TCR beta chain. Antigen unknown. The sample is drawn from a study of T-cell memory formation after mild COVID-19. Overall study context: The two donors had largely donor-specific TCR clusters. Study-level findings and limits: A subset of responding clones appeared in pre-infection memory, suggesting cross-reactive memory joined. SARS-CoV-2 specificity of second-wave clones peaking day 37 was unconfirmed.

Germline V gene sequence: CDR1 MGHRA, CDR2 YSYEKL. Unmatched junction bases numbered 7, after V lost 3 bases and J lost 5 bases. This CDR3 spans 16 amino acids. Using its own MiXCR run on the 5' RACE reads, TCRdb lists one record per CDR3 protein. The data show around 500,000 distinct CDR3 sequences, 15% to 20% seen once. The gene calls are TRBV4-1 and TRBJ2-2; TRBD2 agrees at 9 bases. This TCR was sampled from an adult woman who had mild COVID-19 (a few samples of this study predate the infection). Cell type and time point are not known. What was sequenced was PBMCs or a T cell subset sorted from them (not recorded which). CDR3 sequence: CASSQSAGGKTGELFF. DNA for the CDR3: TGCGCCAGCAGCCAGTCAGCGGGGGGCAAAACCGGGGAGCTGTTTTTT.